This TCR beta chain was documented in a study of shared clonotypes between healthy human individuals. Concerning this clone itself: Its antigen is currently unknown.

There were no recent acute infections or vaccinations among the donors, who were healthy HIV-negative adults. The study drew all its donors from Caucasian adults living in Nashville, Tennessee. V was clipped by 1 base and J by 3 bases, with 13 bases between them. Germline V CDR1 and CDR2: SGDLS, YYNGEE. The CDR3 has 16 amino acids. Overall study findings and caveats: Some naive CD4 clonotypes, around 4.7%, turned up in common across several donors.

Several immunoSEQ plates received, in even portions, the genomic DNA of each subset. Assay: immunoSEQ multiplex PCR; the TCRdb copy retains only in-frame clones and omits some. The table shows about 380,000 clones, with roughly 96% occurring only once. Material for sequencing was memory CD8+ T cells sorted from blood. Described subset: CD45RO+ cells pooled with CCR7-negative TemRA cells. The TCR comes from a man aged 30 to 39 in good health. The genes are TRBV9 and TRBJ2-2; tentative D call: TRBD2 (6 bases). The CDR3 nucleotides read TGTGCCAGCAGCGTAATGCGGGATGCGTACACCGGGGAGCTGTTTTTT. Its translation: CASSVMRDAYTGELFF.